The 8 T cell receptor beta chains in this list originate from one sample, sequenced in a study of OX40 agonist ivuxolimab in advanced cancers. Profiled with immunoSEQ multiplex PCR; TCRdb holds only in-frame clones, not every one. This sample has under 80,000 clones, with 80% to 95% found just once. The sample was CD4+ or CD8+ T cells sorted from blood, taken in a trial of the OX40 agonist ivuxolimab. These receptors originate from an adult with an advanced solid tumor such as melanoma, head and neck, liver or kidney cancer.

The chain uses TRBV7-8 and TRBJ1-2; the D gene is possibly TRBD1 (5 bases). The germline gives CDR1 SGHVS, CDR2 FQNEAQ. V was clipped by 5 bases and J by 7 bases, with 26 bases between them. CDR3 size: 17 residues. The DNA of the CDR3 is TGTGCCAGCAGCGCTAGGGAAAGGCCCCATGACAGCCCTGGCTACACCTTC. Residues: CASSARERPHDSPGYTF.

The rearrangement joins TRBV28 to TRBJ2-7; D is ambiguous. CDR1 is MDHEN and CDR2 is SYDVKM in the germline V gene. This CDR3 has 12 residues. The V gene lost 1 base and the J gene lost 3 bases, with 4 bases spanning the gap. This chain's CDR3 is CASSLLGYEQYF. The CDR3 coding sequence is TGTGCCAGCAGTTTATTAGGCTACGAGCAGTACTTC.

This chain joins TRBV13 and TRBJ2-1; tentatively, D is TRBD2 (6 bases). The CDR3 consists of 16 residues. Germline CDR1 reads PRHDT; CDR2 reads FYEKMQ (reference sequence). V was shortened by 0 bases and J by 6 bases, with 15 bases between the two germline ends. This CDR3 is CASSLGGRLVSNEQFF. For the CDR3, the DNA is TGTGCCAGCAGCTTAGGAGGGCGACTAGTATCCAATGAGCAGTTCTTC.

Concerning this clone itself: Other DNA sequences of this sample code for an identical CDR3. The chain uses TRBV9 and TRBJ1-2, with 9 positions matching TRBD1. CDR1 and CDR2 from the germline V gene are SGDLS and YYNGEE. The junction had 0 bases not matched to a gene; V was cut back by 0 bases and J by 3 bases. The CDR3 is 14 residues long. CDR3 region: CASSVGTGDYGYTF. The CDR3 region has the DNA TGTGCCAGCAGCGTAGGGACAGGGGACTATGGCTACACCTTC.

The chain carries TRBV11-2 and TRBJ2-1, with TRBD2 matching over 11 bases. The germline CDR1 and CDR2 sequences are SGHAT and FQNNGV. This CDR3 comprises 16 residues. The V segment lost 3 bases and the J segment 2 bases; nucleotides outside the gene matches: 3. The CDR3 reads CASSFTLAGAYNEQFF. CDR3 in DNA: TGTGCCAGCAGCTTTACACTAGCGGGGGCCTACAATGAGCAGTTCTTC.

The CDR3 coding sequence is TGTGCCAGCAGCTCCCCTCGGGGCCAACAAAACATTCAGTACTTC. Amino acid sequence: CASSSPRGQQNIQYF. The chain carries TRBV7-2 and TRBJ2-4; D possibly uses TRBD1 or TRBD2 (5 bases each). The V gene's germline CDR1 is SGHTA and CDR2 FQGNSA. This CDR3 spans 15 amino acids. Trimming removed 4 bases from V and 5 bases from J, with 15 bases in between.

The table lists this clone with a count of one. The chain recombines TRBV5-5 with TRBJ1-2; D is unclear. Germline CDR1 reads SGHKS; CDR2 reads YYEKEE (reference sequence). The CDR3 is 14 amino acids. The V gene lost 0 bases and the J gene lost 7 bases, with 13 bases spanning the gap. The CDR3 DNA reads TGTGCCAGCAGCTTGGATGTGTCGACGGGTGGCTACACCTTC. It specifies CASSLDVSTGGYTF.

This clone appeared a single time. For the CDR3, the DNA is TGTGCCAGCAGCATCCCGGGGACAGGAAACACCATATATTTT. Translating it yields CASSIPGTGNTIYF. The J gene is TRBJ1-3, the V gene TRBV21-1; TRBD1 is the table's D call, not checked against the DNA. TRBV21-1 counts as a pseudogene. This CDR3 contains 14 residues.